The 14 T cell receptor beta chains below were found in one sample sequenced in a study of response to subunit inactivated influenza vaccine. TCRdb used MiXCR to reprocess the RT-PCR reads, holding one entry per CDR3 protein. Of about 500,000 distinct CDR3 sequences in the sample, approximately 15% are singletons; the top ten hold roughly 3.1%. Material: CD4+ T cells sorted from PBMCs, obtained 23 to 25 months after vaccination. The source of these receptors is a man aged 50-75 years who received an inactivated influenza vaccine.

The V call is TRBV29-1, the J call TRBJ2-3; TRBD1 might be the D (6 bases). V lost 5 bases and J 7 bases, leaving 13 bases between the germline ends. CDR3 length: 12 amino acids. Germline V gene lookup returns CDR1 SQVTM and CDR2 ANQGSEA. The CDR3 DNA reads TGCAGCGTTCAGACCCAGGGGTATACGCAGTATTTT. Amino acid sequence: CSVQTQGYTQYF.

This clonotype was seen many times. The gene calls are TRBV7-2 and TRBJ2-1; 8 bases line up with TRBD2. Germline V CDR1 and CDR2: SGHTA, FQGNSA. This CDR3 has 15 residues. Losses at the gene ends were 5 bases for V and 2 bases for J; bases not matched to a gene: 5. The CDR3, as DNA: TGTGCCAGCAGCATACAAGCGGGGGCCTACAATGAGCAGTTCTTC. Its translation: CASSIQAGAYNEQFF.

This clonotype was found a few times. The CDR3 loop is CASSQFSGISEQYF. CDR3 in DNA: TGTGCCAGCAGCCAATTTTCAGGGATCTCCGAGCAGTACTTC. V usage is TRBV4-2 and J usage is TRBJ2-7, with D perhaps TRBD1 (5 bases). The V end lost 2 bases, the J end lost 6 bases, and 14 bases lay between the germline ends. This CDR3 contains 14 residues. CDR1 is LGHNA and CDR2 is YNFKEQ in the germline V gene.

In its sample, this clonotype was seen a few times. J is TRBJ1-5 and V is TRBV6-2 or TRBV6-3, with D tentatively TRBD1 (5 bases). This CDR3 comprises 17 residues. Trimming cost V 5 bases and J 3 bases, with 20 bases left between them. Germline lookup yields CDR1 MNHEY and CDR2 SVGEGT. CDR3 bases: TGTGCCAGCAGTCACAATCCGGGACCCCCTAACAATCAGCCCCAGCATTTT. As protein: CASSHNPGPPNNQPQHF.

The sample holds a few counts of this clonotype. This chain uses TRBV3-1 with TRBJ1-2; possible D gene TRBD1, 5 bases. Trimming took 4 bases from V and 2 from J, leaving 14 bases between them. CDR1 and CDR2 (germline): LGHDT, YNNKEL (reference sequence). The CDR3 has 15 residues. CDR3: CASSLVGGDNYGYTF. For the CDR3, the DNA is TGTGCCAGCAGCCTCGTGGGGGGGGACAACTATGGCTACACCTTC.

This clonotype was seen many times. This rearrangement joins TRBV21-1 to TRBJ1-4; the tabulated D call, TRBD1, remains unverified against the DNA. TRBV21-1 is designated a pseudogene. This CDR3 is 18 amino acids long. CDR3 region: CASSKVRGRGVFWEKLFF. In DNA form, the CDR3 reads TGTGCCAGCAGCAAAGTTAGGGGGCGCGGGGTCTTTTGGGAAAAACTGTTTTTT.

The sample holds a few counts of this clonotype. V gene TRBV12-3 or TRBV12-4 combines with J gene TRBJ2-1; 7 nucleotides align to TRBD1. The CDR3 totals 13 residues. Germline trimming cut 2 bases from V and 7 bases from J; bases unmatched to any gene: 2. The CDR3 DNA reads as TGTGCCAGCAGTTTAAGGGGGCGAAATGAGCAGTTCTTC. Its translation: CASSLRGRNEQFF.

This chain links TRBV29-1 with TRBJ2-2; the D gene is possibly TRBD1 (7 bases). This CDR3 comprises 13 residues. The germline V gene has CDR1 SQVTM and CDR2 ANQGSEA. V was trimmed by 5 bases and J by 6 bases, leaving 13 bases between them. CDR3 in amino acids: CSVLTGRSGELFF. The CDR3 bases are TGCAGCGTTTTGACAGGGAGGTCCGGGGAGCTGTTTTTT.

This clonotype was seen many times. This chain uses TRBV10-3 with TRBJ2-3; D ambiguous. The CDR3 loop spans 13 amino acids. The germline CDR1 and CDR2 sequences are ENHRY and SYGVKD. The V end was cut by 5 bases, the J end by 5 bases, with 11 bases between. The CDR3 here is CAISPENQDTQYF. The CDR3 region has the DNA TGTGCCATCAGTCCCGAAAACCAAGATACGCAGTATTTT.

This clonotype was seen a handful of times. The J gene is TRBJ2-6, the V gene TRBV2, with D possibly being TRBD1 (6 bases). Trimming removed 2 bases from V and 1 base from J, with 15 bases in between. The germline gives CDR1 SNHLY, CDR2 FYNNEI. The CDR3 sequence is 18 residues long. The CDR3 DNA is TGTGCCAGCAGTGAATGGGGGCCCCCTTTTTCTGGGGCCAACGTCCTGACTTTC. Protein product: CASSEWGPPFSGANVLTF.

This clonotype appeared a few times. This chain connects TRBV7-2 to TRBJ2-3; 11 bases are a match to TRBD2. This CDR3 is built from 16 residues. Germline CDR1 reads SGHTA; CDR2 reads FQGNSA. Trimming cost V 5 bases and J 1 base; bases outside gene matches: 5. DNA of the CDR3: TGTGCCAGCAGCAACGGACTAGCGGGCCGCACAGATACGCAGTATTTT. Translating gives CASSNGLAGRTDTQYF.

The chain carries TRBV7-9 and TRBJ1-4; D gene uncertain. Germline loops: CDR1 SEHNR, CDR2 FQNEAQ (reference sequence). V dropped 11 bases and J dropped 7 bases, with 14 bases sitting between them. The CDR3 is 12 amino acids. DNA for the CDR3: TGTGCCCTCGGGGAGGCCTCTGAAAAACTGTTTTTT. Its translation: CALGEASEKLFF. Using reference TRBV7-9 and TRBJ1-4 for the parts outside the CDR3, the full variable domain is DTGVSQNPRHKITKRGQNVTFRCDPISEHNRLYWYRQTLGQGPEFLTYFQNEAQLEKSRLLSDRFSAERPKGSFSTLEIQRTEQGDSAMYLCALGEASEKLFFGSGTQLSVL.

Many counts were recorded for this clonotype. The genes are TRBV7-9 and TRBJ2-3; D call uncertain. Trimming took off 2 bases at V and 1 base at J, with 4 bases between the two ends. This CDR3 is 13 amino acids long. Germline lookup yields CDR1 SEHNR and CDR2 FQNEAQ (reference sequence). CDR3 region: CASSLLGTDTQYF. In DNA, the CDR3 is TGTGCCAGCAGCTTATTAGGCACAGATACGCAGTATTTT.

This clonotype was found a few times. The V and J genes are TRBV4-3 and TRBJ2-5; D uncertain. The CDR3 is made up of 15 amino acids. Germline values: CDR1 LGHNA, CDR2 YSLEER. The V end was cut by 1 base, the J end by 4 bases, with 13 bases between. In DNA form, the CDR3 reads TGCGCCAGCAGCCAAGGGGCTGGCTTGGGAGAGACCCAGTACTTC. Its translation: CASSQGAGLGETQYF.